The entry that follows covers one TCR beta chain sequence. The entry originates in a study of blood T cell repertoires in COVID-19. Study overall: Samples taken during acute and convalescent COVID-19 were collected in the United States, Italy and Spain. T cells, B-cell-depleted T cells, or PBMCs provided the cDNA or gDNA that served as material.

V lost 0 bases to trimming and J lost 0 bases; unmatched junction nucleotides: 2. This CDR3 has 16 amino acids. Germline assignment: CDR1 SGDLS and CDR2 YYNGEE. Authors' data handling: From reference gene primer amplification, estimates of nucleated cell counts were derived. TCRdb's table, derived via immunoSEQ multiplex PCR, lists solely in-frame clones and lacks some. Clone size and the V and J calls come from that table; the DNA yielded D and trimming. The profile shows around 130,000 clones, around 82% of them singletons. This rearrangement joins TRBV9 to TRBJ1-3; 8 bases fit TRBD1. The TCR originated in a human donor in a cohort sampled during active COVID-19. The sample consisted of peripheral blood. The CDR3 bases are TGTGCCAGCAGCGTAGGAGACAGGGGCTCTGGAAACACCATATATTTT. Amino acid sequence: CASSVGDRGSGNTIYF.